The 16 T cell receptor beta chains in this list originate from one sample, sequenced in a study of identical twins. TCRdb processed the 5' RACE reads anew with MiXCR; each CDR3 protein has one entry. The data hold hundreds of thousands of distinct CDR3 sequences, with 15% to 20% observed a single time. These data also formed part of another study, on T cells expressing NK-cell markers.

Sequenced input: PBMCs. These receptors came from a woman aged 18-30 years in good health.

The rearrangement joins TRBV20-1 to TRBJ1-2; D unclear. Germline-derived CDR1 and CDR2 are DFQATT and SNEGSKA (reference sequence). Deletions cut 7 bases from V and 0 bases from J, with 15 bases between. This CDR3 is 14 amino acids long. CDR3 sequence: CSVLPAVTNYGYTF. CDR3 in DNA: TGCAGTGTTTTGCCAGCTGTTACTAACTATGGCTACACCTTC.

The rearrangement links TRBV20-1 to TRBJ2-3, with D tentatively TRBD2 (5 bases). The V gene lost 5 bases and the J gene lost 2 bases, with 5 bases spanning the gap. The CDR3 runs 11 residues. CDR1 is DFQATT and CDR2 is SNEGSKA in the germline V gene (reference sequence). This chain's CDR3 is CSAGLTDTQYF. DNA for the CDR3: TGCAGTGCTGGACTCACAGATACGCAGTATTTT.

The chain uses TRBV7-6 and TRBJ2-1, with 10 bases that match TRBD2. The CDR3 totals 13 residues. Looked up from germline, CDR1 is SGHVS and CDR2 is FNYEAQ. Trimming took 5 bases from V and 12 from J; bases not matched to a gene: 7. CDR3 DNA: TGTGCCAGCAGCAGTTGGACTAGCGGAGGGCAGTTCTTC. Its translation: CASSSWTSGGQFF.

V usage is TRBV29-1 and J usage is TRBJ1-1, with D unclear. The CDR3 is 9 residues long. Germline V gene lookup returns CDR1 SQVTM and CDR2 ANQGSEA. V was clipped by 6 bases and J by 6 bases, with 5 bases between them. CDR3 amino acids: CSVGAEAFF. The DNA for the CDR3 is TGCAGCGTCGGCGCTGAAGCTTTCTTT.

This clonotype was counted between two and nine times. The rearrangement links TRBV5-1 to TRBJ1-1; 7 bases are shared with TRBD1. The CDR3 covers 14 residues. CDR1 and CDR2 (germline): SGHRS, YFSETQ. The V segment lost 3 bases and the J segment 4 bases; nucleotides outside the gene matches: 6. CDR3 residues: CASSSGTVFTEAFF. The CDR3 nucleotides read TGCGCCAGCAGCTCCGGGACAGTCTTCACTGAAGCTTTCTTT.

Many counts were recorded for this clonotype. This chain uses TRBV30 with TRBJ2-7; 8 positions agree with TRBD2. Germline trimming cut 5 bases from V and 4 bases from J; bases unmatched to any gene: 10. Germline V gene data show CDR1 as GTSNPN and CDR2 as SVGIG (reference sequence). CDR3 length equals 14 residues. The CDR3 coding sequence is TGTGCCTGGGCCCCGGGACTAGGGATATACGAGCAGTACTTC. It yields the protein CAWAPGLGIYEQYF.

This clonotype was recorded a few times. The chain links TRBV20-1 to TRBJ2-1, with D perhaps matching TRBD1 (5 bases). Germline CDR1 reads DFQATT; CDR2 reads SNEGSKA (reference sequence). CDR3 size: 13 residues. Trimming left V 6 bases short and J 5 bases short, with 14 bases between. CDR3 DNA sequence: TGCAGTGCACCCAAGGGGATCGACAATGAGCAGTTCTTC. This encodes CSAPKGIDNEQFF.

This chain links TRBV3-1 with TRBJ2-7; D is ambiguous. Germline-derived CDR1 and CDR2 are LGHDT and YNNKEL (reference sequence). The CDR3 extends over 13 amino acids. V lost 3 bases and J lost 4, with 10 bases in between. The CDR3 nucleotides are TGTGCCAGCAGCCATTCAACCGGTTACGAGCAGTACTTC. Protein sequence: CASSHSTGYEQYF.

The chain joins TRBV7-2 to TRBJ2-7, with D hard to call. Trimming stripped 3 bases from V and 6 bases from J, with 9 bases between. The germline gives CDR1 SGHTA, CDR2 FQGNSA. The CDR3 spans 12 residues. This chain's CDR3 is CASSLQLGEQYF. The CDR3 DNA sequence: TGTGCCAGCAGCTTGCAGTTGGGCGAGCAGTACTTC. The entire variable domain, with the rest obtained from reference TRBV7-2 and TRBJ2-7, is as follows: GAGVSQSPSNKVTEKGKDVELRCDPISGHTALYWYRQSLGQGLEFLIYFQGNSAPDKSGLPSDRFSAERTGGSVSTLTIQRTQQEDSAVYLCASSLQLGEQYFGPGTRLTVT.

DNA of the CDR3: TGTGCCAGCAGCGTAATCCAGGGGGCTGTCTACGAGCAGTACTTC. Protein product: CASSVIQGAVYEQYF. The V gene is TRBV5-5, the J gene TRBJ2-7; TRBD1 aligns across 8 bases. The J segment lost 3 bases and the V segment lost 4 bases, leaving 9 bases of the junction unmatched. The CDR3 is 15 residues long. Germline values: CDR1 SGHKS, CDR2 YYEKEE (reference sequence).

The V call is TRBV29-1, the J call TRBJ2-7; D is perhaps TRBD1 (5 bases). The length of the CDR3 is 13 residues. V was trimmed by 1 base and J by 0 bases, leaving 7 bases between them. The germline CDR1 and CDR2 sequences are SQVTM and ANQGSEA. The CDR3 DNA is TGCAGCGTTGAAGTCAGGGACTCCTACGAGCAGTACTTC. Protein product: CSVEVRDSYEQYF.

The rearrangement links TRBV12-3 or TRBV12-4 to TRBJ2-7, with D unclear. Between the trimmed V and J ends, which lost 5 bases and 2 bases, there was a span of 10 bases. The CDR3 totals 13 residues. CDR3 protein: CASSGDGAYEQYF. CDR3 nucleotides: TGTGCCAGCAGTGGGGATGGAGCCTACGAGCAGTACTTC.

This sequence joins TRBV11-3 and TRBJ2-3; 7 nucleotides line up with TRBD1. The CDR3 runs 16 residues. Germline V gene lookup returns CDR1 SGHNT and CDR2 YENEEA. Trimming at V came to 0 bases and at J to 2 bases, leaving 5 bases not matched to a gene. This CDR3 reads CASSLDGDRVTDTQYF. The CDR3 DNA follows: TGTGCCAGCAGCTTAGATGGTGACAGGGTCACAGATACGCAGTATTTT. Full variable domain (missing parts from reference TRBV11-3 and TRBJ2-3): EAGVVQSPRYKIIEKKQPVAFWCNPISGHNTLYWYLQNLGQGPELLIRYENEEAVDDSQLPKDRFSAERLKGVDSTLKIQPAELGDSAVYLCASSLDGDRVTDTQYFGPGTRLTVL.

This chain connects TRBV20-1 to TRBJ1-6; 7 nucleotides line up with TRBD1. Germline CDR1 and CDR2: DFQATT and SNEGSKA (reference sequence). The length of the CDR3 is 15 residues. J gave up 10 bases and V 5 bases, and 14 bases lay outside the gene matches. In nucleotides, the CDR3 is TGCAGTGCTCCGGAGGAGTCCAGGGGGAACTCACCCCTCCACTTT. Residues: CSAPEESRGNSPLHF.

This clonotype was seen ten or more times. This chain uses TRBV7-2 with TRBJ2-7; D is perhaps TRBD1 (6 bases). V dropped 6 bases and J dropped 0 bases, with 9 bases sitting between them. Germline V gene sequence: CDR1 SGHTA, CDR2 FQGNSA. The CDR3 totals 13 residues. DNA for the CDR3: TGTGCCAGCAGACAGGGTGGCTCCTACGAGCAGTACTTC. Residues: CASRQGGSYEQYF.

CDR3 coding DNA: TGTGCCAGCAGTTACTTAGGACTAGCGAACACCGGGGAGCTGTTTTTT. It encodes CASSYLGLANTGELFF. The J gene is TRBJ2-2, the V gene TRBV6-5; 7 bases line up with TRBD2. V lost 1 base to trimming and J lost 0 bases; unmatched junction nucleotides: 2. The CDR3 consists of 16 residues. CDR1 MNHEY and CDR2 SVGAGI come from the germline V gene.